A single sample is the source of the 27 T cell receptor beta chains below, sequenced in a study of low-dose radiotherapy and immunotherapy resistance in tumors. A roughly 20-cycle PCR with a constant-region primer and V-primer adapter amplified TCRs. MiXCR, applied by TCRdb to the reads, yields one record per CDR3 protein. This sample yields tens of thousands of distinct CDR3 sequences, of which roughly 33% are seen a single time; 7% to 10% belongs to the top ten. The sample's time point: after trial treatment. The treatment is: LDRT plus nivolumab, ipilimumab, low-dose cyclophosphamide and aspirin (RACIN trial). The source material was PBMCs, sampled after low-dose radiotherapy plus immunotherapy. These receptors came from a male donor with rectosigmoid adenocarcinoma.

This chain connects TRBV7-9 to TRBJ2-3; 7 bases agree with TRBD1. Per germline, CDR1 SEHNR and CDR2 FQNEAQ (reference sequence). J lost 1 base, V lost 8 bases, and 9 bases had no gene match. The CDR3 totals 15 residues. The CDR3 DNA follows: TGTGCCAGCCCGCTTATAGGGGGCGGCACAGATACGCAGTATTTT. Protein: CASPLIGGGTDTQYF.

The chain uses TRBV18 and TRBJ2-3; D is undetermined. Germline values: CDR1 KGHSH, CDR2 LQKENI. CDR3 length: 13 amino acids. With 1 base removed from V and 2 bases from J, the gap between germline ends came to 4 bases. In DNA, the CDR3 is TGTGCCAGCTCACCACGGAACACAGATACGCAGTATTTT. Encoded protein: CASSPRNTDTQYF. Full variable domain (outside the CDR3, taken from reference TRBV18 and TRBJ2-3): NAGVMQNPRHLVRRRGQEARLRCSPMKGHSHVYWYRQLPEEGLKFMVYLQKENIIDESGMPKERFSAEFPKEGPSILRIQQVVRGDSAAYFCASSPRNTDTQYFGPGTRLTVL.

Here the CDR3 DNA reads TGTGCCAGCAGCCACGAAGAGGGGGGACAAGAGACCCAGTACTTC. This encodes CASSHEEGGQETQYF. The chain has TRBV14 and TRBJ2-5; the D call may be TRBD1 or TRBD2 (6 bases each). Germline CDR1 reads SGHDN; CDR2 reads FVKESK. The CDR3 sequence is 15 residues long. The V end was cut by 3 bases, the J end by 2 bases, with 13 bases between.

This clonotype appeared many times. V usage is TRBV5-1 and J usage is TRBJ1-1; D gene ambiguous. Trimming took 4 bases from V and 7 from J, leaving 8 bases between them. The CDR3 consists of 11 residues. CDR1 and CDR2 (germline): SGHRS, YFSETQ. The CDR3 DNA reads TGCGCCAGCAGCCACCAGGATGAAGCTTTCTTT. Its protein is CASSHQDEAFF.

This sequence joins TRBV28 and TRBJ2-7; TRBD1 is a possible D gene (6 bases). The CDR3 is made up of 14 amino acids. The germline gives CDR1 MDHEN, CDR2 SYDVKM. V lost 7 bases to trimming and J lost 2 bases, with 15 bases between them. The CDR3 bases are TGTGCCAGCACCCTGGGGCAGGGGACCTACGAGCAGTACTTC. It translates to CASTLGQGTYEQYF.

The V and J genes are TRBV21-1 and TRBJ2-3; the table's D gene call, TRBD1, was not cross checked with the DNA. TRBV21-1 is recorded as a pseudogene. CDR3 length: 15 amino acids. The CDR3 coding sequence is TGTGCCAGCTCCCACGACAGGGCTCGCACAGATACGCAGTATTTT. This gives the protein CASSHDRARTDTQYF.

Details on this clonotype: The junction shows a germline mismatch at one end, possibly a read error. The chain employs TRBV7-6 and TRBJ2-1, with 10 bases that match TRBD2. The CDR3 has 16 residues. Germline CDR1 reads SGHVS; CDR2 reads FNYEAQ. Here the CDR3 DNA reads TGTGCCAGCACCTTATTAGGTAGCGGGGGGCTCGATGAGCAGTTCTTC. Its translation: CASTLLGSGGLDEQFF.

The chain recombines TRBV9 with TRBJ2-3; 9 nucleotides align to TRBD2. From germline, CDR1 is SGDLS and CDR2 YYNGEE. The CDR3 runs 17 residues. With V trimmed by 0 bases and J by 7 bases, 12 bases remained unmatched. Written as DNA, the CDR3 is TGTGCCAGCAGCGTAGACCAGCGGGGGGCCTTTTGGAATACGCAGTATTTT. Its translation: CASSVDQRGAFWNTQYF.

There are many counts of this clonotype. The chain joins TRBV15 to TRBJ1-2; 9 bases are a match to TRBD1. Germline loops: CDR1 LNHNV, CDR2 YYDKDF (reference sequence). This CDR3 is 18 amino acids long. Losses at the gene ends were 0 bases for V and 8 bases for J; bases not matched to a gene: 16. CDR3 in DNA: TGTGCCACCAGCAGAGATCGCGGGACAGGGATGGTTGCCGAGGGCTACACCTTC. It specifies CATSRDRGTGMVAEGYTF.

Ten or more counts support this clonotype. V is TRBV27 and J is TRBJ2-7, with 8 bases matching TRBD1. The CDR3 runs 14 residues. Trimming at V came to 6 bases and at J to 2 bases, leaving 6 bases not matched to a gene. From germline, CDR1 is MNHEY and CDR2 SMNVEV (reference sequence). CDR3: CASRAGGFTYEQYF. The CDR3, as DNA: TGTGCCAGCAGGGCAGGGGGCTTTACCTACGAGCAGTACTTC.

Relative to its sample, this clonotype is medium-sized. This chain joins TRBV11-3 and TRBJ2-5; a weak D match, TRBD2 (5 bases). Germline V gene sequence: CDR1 SGHNT, CDR2 YENEEA. The CDR3 is made up of 13 amino acids. V lost 4 bases and J 5 bases, leaving 11 bases between the germline ends. This chain's CDR3 is CASSSAGLETQYF. CDR3 nucleotides: TGTGCCAGCAGCTCGGCGGGTCTGGAGACCCAGTACTTC.

The CDR3 region is CASSLVSSGRATDTQYF. The CDR3 DNA sequence: TGCGCCAGCAGCTTGGTGTCTAGCGGGAGGGCCACAGATACGCAGTATTTT. V gene TRBV5-1 combines with J gene TRBJ2-3, with 12 nucleotides matching TRBD2. V shed 0 bases and J 2 bases; nucleotides not matched to a gene: 4. The CDR3 length is 17 residues. Germline lookup yields CDR1 SGHRS and CDR2 YFSETQ.

This clonotype was recorded at least ten times. V is TRBV10-3 and J is TRBJ2-7, with D tentatively TRBD1 (6 bases). V was shortened by 6 bases and J by 1 base, with 13 bases between the two germline ends. Germline assignment: CDR1 ENHRY and CDR2 SYGVKD. The CDR3 is 14 amino acids. The CDR3 loop reads CAIRRTVLSYEQYF. The CDR3 nucleotides read TGTGCCATCAGGCGGACAGTCCTTTCCTACGAGCAGTACTTC.

This clonotype was picked up many times. This chain links TRBV20-1 with TRBJ2-3, with D possibly being TRBD1 or TRBD2 (5 bases each). This CDR3 has 15 amino acids. Trimming took off 6 bases at V and 0 bases at J, with 16 bases between the two ends. The germline V gene has CDR1 DFQATT and CDR2 SNEGSKA (reference sequence). Here the CDR3 reads CSADARGWSTDTQYF. The CDR3 coding sequence is TGCAGTGCAGACGCACGGGGCTGGAGCACAGATACGCAGTATTTT.

This clonotype was counted a few times. V usage is TRBV5-5 and J usage is TRBJ2-5; the match to TRBD2 covers 9 bases. Per germline, CDR1 SGHKS and CDR2 YYEKEE (reference sequence). This CDR3 contains 15 residues. V shed 4 bases and J 3 bases; nucleotides not matched to a gene: 7. CDR3 residues: CASSPGIAGEETQYF. DNA for the CDR3: TGTGCCAGCAGCCCCGGGATAGCGGGGGAAGAGACCCAGTACTTC.

In its sample, this clonotype was seen many times. This chain joins TRBV12-3 or TRBV12-4 and TRBJ2-3; D uncertain. Trimming pared 8 bases from V and 4 bases from J, leaving 19 bases between. The CDR3 has 15 amino acids. This CDR3 is CASGYQDGRPDTQYF. In nucleotides, the CDR3 is TGTGCCAGCGGGTATCAGGACGGCCGTCCAGATACGCAGTATTTT.

Concerning this clonotype itself: A far larger clone lies a single base away; this is likely a read error. The chain is built from TRBV7-9 and TRBJ2-1, with a tentative D call TRBD2 (5 bases). CDR1 and CDR2 from the germline V gene are SEHNR and FQNEAQ (reference sequence). This CDR3 has 13 amino acids. V lost 4 bases and J lost 10, with 14 bases in between. Written as DNA, the CDR3 is TGTGCCAGCAGCTCCCTAACTAGTATCGAGCAGTTCTTC. Protein product: CASSSLTSIEQFF.

The rearrangement uses TRBV5-1 and TRBJ1-5; 7 nucleotides agree with TRBD1. The CDR3 consists of 16 residues. V shed 4 bases and J 4 bases; nucleotides not matched to a gene: 11. Germline assignment: CDR1 SGHRS and CDR2 YFSETQ. As DNA, the CDR3 is TGCGCCAGCAGCCTCGATGGACAGGAACGAAATCAGCCCCAGCATTTT. The encoded protein is CASSLDGQERNQPQHF.

The chain uses TRBV28 and TRBJ1-5; D is ambiguous. Trimming shortened V by 10 bases and J by 4 bases, and 23 bases separated the two germline ends. There are 16 residues in the CDR3. Germline lookup yields CDR1 MDHEN and CDR2 SYDVKM. CDR3 amino acids: CATGLLGQVQNQPQHF. For the CDR3, the DNA is TGTGCCACCGGCTTGTTGGGTCAAGTCCAAAATCAGCCCCAGCATTTT.

This clonotype occurred many times. The CDR3 is CASSYSGASDQETQYF. The CDR3 DNA is TGTGCCAGCAGTTACTCGGGTGCCAGCGACCAAGAGACCCAGTACTTC. The V call is TRBV6-5, the J call TRBJ2-5; no definite D call. The V gene lost 0 bases and the J gene lost 0 bases, with 11 bases spanning the gap. The CDR3 has 16 residues. The germline V gene has CDR1 MNHEY and CDR2 SVGAGI.

This clonotype was seen a few times. The V gene is TRBV5-1, the J gene TRBJ1-5; D is unresolved. The CDR3 contains 15 residues. V lost 2 bases and J lost 3, with 12 bases in between. CDR1 is SGHRS, CDR2 YFSETQ, per germline. In nucleotides, the CDR3 is TGCGCCAGCAGCTTTGGCGAGAGCTCCAATCAGCCCCAGCATTTT. The encoded protein is CASSFGESSNQPQHF.

The chain employs TRBV11-2 and TRBJ1-1; unclear D gene. Trimming shortened V by 1 base and J by 4 bases, and 10 bases separated the two germline ends. The CDR3 is 14 residues long. In germline, CDR1 is SGHAT, CDR2 FQNNGV. The CDR3 here is CASSLVDTRTEAFF. The CDR3 DNA is TGTGCCAGCAGCTTAGTGGATACCCGCACTGAAGCTTTCTTT.

In this sample, this clonotype turned up once. J is TRBJ2-2 and V is TRBV28; the D gene is possibly TRBD2 (5 bases). The CDR3 sequence is 14 residues long. Per the germline V gene, CDR1 is MDHEN and CDR2 is SYDVKM. V was shortened by 8 bases and J by 5 bases, with 15 bases between the two germline ends. Here the CDR3 DNA reads TGTGCCAGCGGGCCCTTTCGGGGAACCGGGGAGCTGTTTTTT. Residues: CASGPFRGTGELFF.

The J gene is TRBJ2-1, the V gene TRBV24-1; D may correspond to TRBD1 or TRBD2 (5 bases each). Trimming left V 5 bases short and J 1 base short, with 17 bases between. Per germline, CDR1 KGHDR and CDR2 SFDVKD. The CDR3 is 17 amino acids. This CDR3 is CATSALWDPESYNEQFF. The CDR3, as DNA: TGTGCCACCAGTGCCCTGTGGGACCCCGAGTCCTACAATGAGCAGTTCTTC.

The chain carries TRBV14 and TRBJ2-1, with TRBD2 identical over 8 bases. The length of the CDR3 is 14 residues. Germline values: CDR1 SGHDN, CDR2 FVKESK. The ends lost 1 base at V and 12 bases at J; junction bases unmatched: 8. The CDR3 reads CASSQGSGGRVQFF. For the CDR3, the DNA is TGTGCCAGCAGCCAAGGGTCGGGGGGGCGTGTGCAGTTCTTC. The full variable domain, its missing parts supplied by reference TRBV14 and TRBJ2-1, is EAGVTQFPSHSVIEKGQTVTLRCDPISGHDNLYWYRRVMGKEIKFLLHFVKESKQDESGMPNNRFLAERTGGTYSTLKVQPAELEDSGVYFCASSQGSGGRVQFFGPGTRLTVL.

The V call is TRBV5-1, the J call TRBJ2-5, with D hard to call. The length of the CDR3 is 14 residues. Germline loops: CDR1 SGHRS, CDR2 YFSETQ. V was pared by 2 bases and J by 4 bases, with 12 bases between. The CDR3 DNA reads TGCGCCAGCAGCTTCCGCCGGGTGGGAGAGACCCAGTACTTC. Its translation is CASSFRRVGETQYF.

This clonotype has a single count. This sequence may be a read error, since a much larger clone differs from it by one base. The V and J genes are TRBV6-1 and TRBJ1-4; 7 nucleotides match TRBD1. Losses at the gene ends were 1 base for V and 0 bases for J; bases not matched to a gene: 5. Germline CDR1 is MNHNS and CDR2 is SASEGT. The CDR3 runs 17 residues. The DNA of the CDR3 is TGTGCCAGCAGTGAAGGTCACAGGGGAGCAACTAATGAAAAACTGTTTTTT. This sequence encodes CASSEGHRGATNEKLFF.